This is a list of T cell receptor beta chains from one sample in a study of cytomegalovirus exposure and HLA in healthy donors. Profiled with immunoSEQ multiplex PCR; TCRdb holds only in-frame clones, not every one. The table includes about 140,000 clones, around 77% detected once. Sequenced input: PBMCs. These receptors were collected from a man under 40 in good health and CMV-seronegative. Each CDR3 is given with its conserved first and last residue. Fields, in order: J gene, clone size, D gene, V gene, CDR3 protein, CDR3 DNA. A D gene is named only where the DNA matches it firmly. Rows may omit the clone size; those that give it use once, few, many or a size class.

J gene: TRBJ2-3
clone size: -
D gene: -
V gene: TRBV2
CDR3 protein: CASSAGHGTDTQYF
CDR3 DNA: TGTGCCAGCAGTGCGGGACACGGCACAGATACGCAGTATTTT

J gene: TRBJ2-5
clone size: -
D gene: -
V gene: TRBV20-1
CDR3 protein: CSASPSETQYF
CDR3 DNA: TGCAGTGCTTCGCCGAGCGAGACCCAGTACTTC

J gene: TRBJ2-7
clone size: -
D gene: -
V gene: TRBV25-1
CDR3 protein: CASSNLEAPLYEQYF
CDR3 DNA: TGTGCCAGCAGCAACCTTGAGGCCCCTCTCTACGAGCAGTACTTC

J gene: TRBJ1-2
clone size: few
D gene: -
V gene: TRBV6-5
CDR3 protein: CASTTPWGLEGYTF
CDR3 DNA: TGTGCCAGCACCACACCTTGGGGCCTTGAGGGCTACACCTTC

J gene: TRBJ1-1
clone size: -
D gene: -
V gene: TRBV15
CDR3 protein: CATSSDKNTEAFF
CDR3 DNA: TGTGCCACCAGCAGTGACAAGAACACTGAAGCTTTCTTT

J gene: TRBJ2-1
clone size: once
D gene: -
V gene: TRBV7-3
CDR3 protein: CASSARVGEQFF
CDR3 DNA: TGTGCCAGCAGCGCCCGAGTCGGTGAGCAGTTCTTC

J gene: TRBJ2-7
clone size: -
D gene: TRBD1
V gene: TRBV5-1
CDR3 protein: CASSLDRLTYEQYF
CDR3 DNA: TGCGCCAGCAGCCTGGACAGGCTGACCTACGAGCAGTACTTC

J gene: TRBJ2-5
clone size: -
D gene: -
V gene: TRBV5-1
CDR3 protein: CASSLDPGTGETQYF
CDR3 DNA: TGCGCCAGCAGCTTGGATCCGGGTACGGGGGAGACCCAGTACTTC

J gene: TRBJ2-5
clone size: few
D gene: TRBD1
V gene: TRBV27
CDR3 protein: CASSQDRGPQETQYF
CDR3 DNA: TGTGCCAGCAGTCAGGACAGGGGGCCGCAAGAGACCCAGTACTTC

J gene: TRBJ2-7
clone size: -
D gene: TRBD1
V gene: TRBV10-1
CDR3 protein: CASSSQGFGEQYF
CDR3 DNA: TGCGCCAGCAGTTCACAGGGGTTTGGCGAGCAGTACTTC

J gene: TRBJ2-5
clone size: -
D gene: -
V gene: TRBV11-2
CDR3 protein: CASSHGGQFQETQYF
CDR3 DNA: TGTGCCAGCAGCCACGGGGGACAGTTTCAAGAGACCCAGTACTTC

J gene: TRBJ2-2
clone size: once
D gene: TRBD1
V gene: TRBV9
CDR3 protein: CASSARYGQGGSGELFF
CDR3 DNA: TGTGCCAGCAGCGCGAGGTATGGACAGGGGGGATCCGGGGAGCTGTTTTTT

J gene: TRBJ2-7
clone size: -
D gene: -
V gene: TRBV28
CDR3 protein: CASSPGGAGLAYEQYF
CDR3 DNA: TGTGCCAGCAGTCCCGGAGGTGCGGGGCTAGCCTACGAGCAGTACTTC

J gene: TRBJ2-7
clone size: -
D gene: -
V gene: TRBV2
CDR3 protein: CASSVVYEQYF
CDR3 DNA: TGTGCCAGCAGTGTCGTATACGAGCAGTACTTC

J gene: TRBJ2-5
clone size: few
D gene: TRBD2
V gene: TRBV14
CDR3 protein: CASSLIAGGLETQYF
CDR3 DNA: TGTGCCAGCAGCCTTATAGCGGGAGGGCTGGAGACCCAGTACTTC

J gene: TRBJ2-1
clone size: -
D gene: TRBD1
V gene: TRBV12-5
CDR3 protein: CASGWGDRDYNEQFF
CDR3 DNA: TGTGCTAGTGGTTGGGGGGACAGGGACTACAATGAGCAGTTCTTC

J gene: TRBJ1-3
clone size: once
D gene: -
V gene: TRBV7-8
CDR3 protein: CASSLLTSFSGNTIYF
CDR3 DNA: TGTGCCAGCAGCTTGCTGACATCCTTCTCTGGAAACACCATATATTTT

J gene: TRBJ2-5
clone size: -
D gene: TRBD2
V gene: TRBV9
CDR3 protein: CASSGSGRAETQYF
CDR3 DNA: TGTGCCAGCAGCGGGAGCGGGAGAGCGGAGACCCAGTACTTC

J gene: TRBJ1-1
clone size: -
D gene: -
V gene: TRBV7-2
CDR3 protein: CASSLGVFIGDTEAFF
CDR3 DNA: TGTGCCAGCAGCTTAGGGGTTTTTATAGGGGACACTGAAGCTTTCTTT

J gene: TRBJ2-7
clone size: -
D gene: -
V gene: TRBV6-6
CDR3 protein: CASRQTYEQYF
CDR3 DNA: TGTGCCAGCAGACAAACCTACGAGCAGTACTTC

J gene: TRBJ2-2
clone size: -
D gene: TRBD1
V gene: TRBV6-1
CDR3 protein: CASRRQGVAGELFF
CDR3 DNA: TGTGCCAGCAGGAGACAGGGGGTCGCCGGGGAGCTGTTTTTT

J gene: TRBJ2-2
clone size: once
D gene: -
V gene: TRBV28
CDR3 protein: CASTLIDSGELFF
CDR3 DNA: TGTGCCAGCACCCTGATAGATTCCGGGGAGCTGTTTTTT

J gene: TRBJ1-1
clone size: once
D gene: TRBD1
V gene: TRBV19
CDR3 protein: CASSPRQGAGTEAFF
CDR3 DNA: TGTGCCAGTAGTCCAAGACAGGGGGCTGGCACTGAAGCTTTCTTT

J gene: TRBJ1-5
clone size: few
D gene: -
V gene: TRBV10-2
CDR3 protein: CASSDPGYSNQPQHF
CDR3 DNA: TGCGCCAGCAGTGATCCAGGATATAGCAATCAGCCCCAGCATTTT

J gene: TRBJ2-6
clone size: -
D gene: -
V gene: TRBV7-6
CDR3 protein: CASSSGAGANVLTF
CDR3 DNA: TGTGCCAGCAGCTCAGGGGCTGGGGCCAACGTCCTGACTTTC

J gene: TRBJ1-5
clone size: -
D gene: TRBD1
V gene: TRBV6-1
CDR3 protein: CASSFPDRAWQPQHF
CDR3 DNA: TGTGCCAGCAGTTTCCCGGACAGGGCGTGGCAGCCCCAGCATTTT

J gene: TRBJ2-5
clone size: -
D gene: TRBD2
V gene: TRBV5-1
CDR3 protein: CASSLETSLGKTQYF
CDR3 DNA: TGCGCCAGCAGCTTGGAGACTAGCCTGGGAAAGACCCAGTACTTC